The next 31 T cell receptor beta chains were all read from a single sample in a study of naive and memory T cell subsets. The library had UMIs added by 3' ligation of an oligonucleotide to TCR cDNA. Ligated cDNA underwent four rounds of PCR with nested alpha and beta constant region primers and SP2. MiXCR, applied by TCRdb to the 5' RACE reads, yields one record per CDR3 protein. The profile shows more than 45,000 distinct CDR3 sequences, approximately 4.8% of them singletons. The origin of the receptors is a female donor in good health.

The CDR3 DNA sequence: TGTGCCAGCAGCCCGCCGTACGAGACCCAGTACTTC. Protein: CASSPPYETQYF. This chain links TRBV7-9 with TRBJ2-5; D gene ambiguous. V was clipped by 5 bases and J by 5 bases, with 9 bases between them. CDR1 is SEHNR and CDR2 is FQNEAQ in the germline V gene (reference sequence). The CDR3 extends over 12 amino acids. Supplemented by reference TRBV7-9 and TRBJ2-5, the full variable domain reads DTGVSQNPRHKITKRGQNVTFRCDPISEHNRLYWYRQTLGQGPEFLTYFQNEAQLEKSRLLSDRFSAERPKGSFSTLEIQRTEQGDSAMYLCASSPPYETQYFGPGTRLLVL.

This sequence joins TRBV18 and TRBJ2-7, with unresolved D. V was pared by 0 bases and J by 1 base, with 7 bases between. Looked up from germline, CDR1 is KGHSH and CDR2 is LQKENI. The CDR3 extends over 14 amino acids. In DNA form, the CDR3 reads TGTGCCAGCTCACCACCGACATTTTCCTACGAGCAGTACTTC. Protein product: CASSPPTFSYEQYF.

This clonotype was seen repeatedly, ten times or more. The chain uses TRBV5-4 and TRBJ2-7; D unclear. Germline CDR1 reads SGHNT; CDR2 reads YYREEE (reference sequence). The CDR3 has 16 amino acids. V was shortened by 4 bases and J by 2 bases, with 19 bases between the two germline ends. CDR3 sequence reads: CASSEGRAPSPYEQYF. CDR3 nucleotide sequence: TGTGCCAGCAGCGAAGGCCGGGCCCCCAGCCCCTACGAGCAGTACTTC.

Many counts were recorded for this clonotype. This chain joins TRBV18 and TRBJ2-6; TRBD2 matches at 14 bases. The CDR3 covers 17 residues. Germline values: CDR1 KGHSH, CDR2 LQKENI. The trim removed 6 bases at V and 4 bases at J, leaving 5 bases unmatched. CDR3 sequence (DNA): TGTGCCAGCTCGTCGGGACTAGCGGGAGCCGGGGCCAACGTCCTGACTTTC. This translates into CASSSGLAGAGANVLTF.

This clonotype was seen at least ten times. The genes are TRBV19 and TRBJ2-4; D assignment may be TRBD1 or TRBD2 (5 bases each). Trimming took 5 bases from V and 2 from J, leaving 10 bases between them. The CDR3 spans 14 residues. CDR1 and CDR2 from the germline V gene are LNHDA and SQIVND (reference sequence). The CDR3 nucleotides read TGTGCCAGTAGTCTCCGGGACCCCAAAAACATTCAGTACTTC. Translating it yields CASSLRDPKNIQYF.

This clonotype was counted at least ten times. This sequence joins TRBV27 and TRBJ1-2; D might be TRBD1 (5 bases). V lost 5 bases and J 4 bases, leaving 14 bases between the germline ends. The CDR3 consists of 14 residues. Germline V lookup: CDR1 MNHEY, CDR2 SMNVEV (reference sequence). CDR3 residues: CASSPTGTGYGYTF. The CDR3, as DNA: TGTGCCAGCAGTCCCACCGGGACGGGCTATGGCTACACCTTC.

This clonotype was counted a few times. The chain combines TRBV27 with TRBJ1-3; unclear D gene. Germline V gene sequence: CDR1 MNHEY, CDR2 SMNVEV (reference sequence). Trimming took 0 bases from V and 3 from J, leaving 9 bases between them. There are 15 residues in the CDR3. DNA for the CDR3: TGTGCCAGCAGTTTATCTCCGGGGAGTGGAAACACCATATATTTT. Translating gives CASSLSPGSGNTIYF.

This clonotype was found many times. This chain connects TRBV6-2 or TRBV6-3 to TRBJ1-6; D gene ambiguous. This CDR3 is 17 amino acids long. Germline loops: CDR1 MNHEY, CDR2 SVGEGT. This chain's CDR3 is CTERRADPSTFNSPLHF. Written as DNA, the CDR3 is TGTACCGAACGGCGGGCGGACCCTTCAACCTTCAATTCACCCCTCCACTTT.

This clonotype was observed many times. The chain is built from TRBV6-2 or TRBV6-3 and TRBJ2-7; the match to TRBD1 covers 7 bases. J lost 2 bases, V lost 2 bases, and 6 bases had no gene match. Germline lookup yields CDR1 MNHEY and CDR2 SVGEGT. The CDR3 is made up of 15 amino acids. CDR3 sequence: CASSYEGASTYEQYF. The CDR3 nucleotides are TGTGCCAGCAGTTACGAGGGGGCGAGTACCTACGAGCAGTACTTC.

This clonotype was picked up many times. The chain links TRBV9 to TRBJ2-3; unclear D gene. The CDR3 is 15 residues long. V shed 2 bases and J shed 1 base, with 11 bases lying between them. Germline assignment: CDR1 SGDLS and CDR2 YYNGEE. The CDR3 DNA follows: TGTGCCAGCAGCGTGCCTAGTCGGGGCACAGATACGCAGTATTTT. Its translation: CASSVPSRGTDTQYF.

The table lists this clonotype with many counts. The chain combines TRBV7-2 with TRBJ2-7; a weak D match, TRBD2 (5 bases). This CDR3 spans 14 amino acids. CDR1 and CDR2 (germline): SGHTA, FQGNSA. V shed 2 bases and J shed 2 bases, with 10 bases lying between them. The CDR3 loop reads CASSLPSTPYEQYF. The CDR3 nucleotides read TGTGCCAGCAGCTTACCTAGCACCCCCTACGAGCAGTACTTC.

This clonotype came up many times. This chain connects TRBV29-1 to TRBJ2-5; D remains unclear. Germline CDR1 and CDR2: SQVTM and ANQGSEA. V lost 4 bases and J 2 bases, leaving 11 bases between the germline ends. The CDR3 loop spans 13 amino acids. The CDR3 DNA reads TGCAGCGTTGCAAGGTGGCCGCAAGAGACCCAGTACTTC. Its protein is CSVARWPQETQYF.

Here the CDR3 reads CSAPTSGRAGSYNEQFF. The CDR3 DNA follows: TGCAGCGCACCGACTAGCGGGAGGGCCGGCTCCTACAATGAGCAGTTCTTC. V usage is TRBV29-1 and J usage is TRBJ2-1; 14 nucleotides line up with TRBD2. After removal of 7 bases from V and 0 bases from J, the junction contained 8 bases not matched to a gene. This CDR3 region has 17 residues. CDR1 is SQVTM and CDR2 is ANQGSEA in the germline V gene.

This clonotype was counted ten times or more. The chain employs TRBV20-1 and TRBJ1-2; D uncertain. Germline values: CDR1 DFQATT, CDR2 SNEGSKA (reference sequence). V was trimmed by 6 bases and J by 6 bases, leaving 11 bases between them. There are 11 residues in the CDR3. CDR3 loop: CSAQVMDGYTF. Here the CDR3 DNA reads TGCAGTGCCCAGGTCATGGATGGCTACACCTTC.

V is TRBV28 and J is TRBJ2-7; D call uncertain. V was shortened by 5 bases and J by 3 bases, with 11 bases between the two germline ends. The CDR3 runs to 13 residues. The germline V gene has CDR1 MDHEN and CDR2 SYDVKM. The CDR3 protein is CASSPRQVYEQYF. The CDR3 coding sequence is TGTGCCAGCAGTCCCCGTCAAGTCTACGAGCAGTACTTC. The whole variable domain, remainder taken from reference TRBV28 and TRBJ2-7, is DVKVTQSSRYLVKRTGEKVFLECVQDMDHENMFWYRQDPGLGLRLIYFSYDVKMKEKGDIPEGYSVSREKKERFSLILESASTNQTSMYLCASSPRQVYEQYFGPGTRLTVT.

This clonotype occurred many times. J is TRBJ2-7 and V is TRBV7-2; D tentatively fits TRBD1 or TRBD2 (5 bases each). Germline V gives CDR1 SGHTA, CDR2 FQGNSA. V lost 7 bases and J 6 bases, leaving 19 bases between the germline ends. The CDR3 extends over 14 amino acids. In DNA form, the CDR3 reads TGTGCCAGCACTTGGGGGAGCAGGGTATTCGAGCAGTACTTC. It specifies CASTWGSRVFEQYF.

Regarding this clonotype: A single base separates this from a much larger clone, so it may be a read error. The V call is TRBV3-1, the J call TRBJ1-2, with TRBD1 matching over 7 bases. Per germline, CDR1 LGHDT and CDR2 YNNKEL (reference sequence). The CDR3 runs 15 residues. CDR3 in amino acids: CASSQGQGGDYGDTF. The DNA of the CDR3 is TGTGCCAGCAGCCAAGGACAGGGTGGAGACTATGGCGACACCTTC.

This clonotype was seen repeatedly, ten times or more. The chain carries TRBV4-1 and TRBJ1-2; D possibly corresponds to TRBD1 (6 bases). Germline loops: CDR1 MGHRA, CDR2 YSYEKL. V dropped 4 bases and J dropped 0 bases, with 21 bases sitting between them. CDR3 size: 18 residues. CDR3: CASSPSLPRRTANYGYTF. The CDR3 coding sequence is TGCGCCAGCAGCCCCTCTTTACCCCGCAGGACAGCTAACTATGGCTACACCTTC.

A few counts support this clonotype. Germline and junction disagree at one end, which may indicate a read error. The chain recombines TRBV6-5 with TRBJ1-2; D possibly corresponds to TRBD1 (5 bases). Germline CDR1 reads MNHEY; CDR2 reads SVGAGI. This CDR3 is built from 14 residues. The CDR3 here is CASSPPMGRDGDTF. CDR3 bases: TGTGCCAGCAGTCCCCCCATGGGGCGGGATGGCGACACCTTC.

This clonotype appeared many times. This chain links TRBV27 with TRBJ2-7; D is possibly TRBD2 (6 bases). Trimming stripped 3 bases from V and 0 bases from J, with 9 bases between. The CDR3 is made up of 14 amino acids. Germline V gives CDR1 MNHEY, CDR2 SMNVEV (reference sequence). The CDR3 coding sequence is TGTGCCAGCAGTTTTAGTAGCGGCTCCTACGAGCAGTACTTC. It translates to CASSFSSGSYEQYF.

This clonotype appeared many times. This chain connects TRBV27 to TRBJ1-2; D not resolved. The germline V gene encodes CDR1 MNHEY and CDR2 SMNVEV (reference sequence). The V gene lost 4 bases and the J gene lost 4 bases, with 16 bases spanning the gap. The length of the CDR3 is 15 residues. For the CDR3, the DNA is TGTGCCAGCAGTTCCTCTCCAGAAGAGCTCTATGGCTACACCTTC. Translation: CASSSSPEELYGYTF.

In this sample, this clonotype turned up many times. V gene TRBV6-5 combines with J gene TRBJ2-2, with 9 bases fitting TRBD1. The CDR3 contains 16 residues. Trimming took 10 bases from V and 7 from J; bases not matched to a gene: 16. In germline, CDR1 is MNHEY, CDR2 SVGAGI. Here the CDR3 reads CATRLETGGVLGELFF. The DNA of the CDR3 is TGTGCCACTAGACTTGAGACAGGGGGGGTTCTCGGGGAGCTGTTTTTT.

CDR3 coding DNA: TGTGCCAGCGGGGCCGATATGCTTGCAACTAATGAAAAACTGTTTTTT. This codes for CASGADMLATNEKLFF. V is TRBV28 and J is TRBJ1-4, with a weak D call TRBD1 (5 bases). The germline V gene has CDR1 MDHEN and CDR2 SYDVKM. The CDR3 is 16 amino acids. The V and J ends lost 8 bases and 0 bases respectively, with 16 bases between them. Complete variable domain (other parts from reference TRBV28 and TRBJ1-4): DVKVTQSSRYLVKRTGEKVFLECVQDMDHENMFWYRQDPGLGLRLIYFSYDVKMKEKGDIPEGYSVSREKKERFSLILESASTNQTSMYLCASGADMLATNEKLFFGSGTQLSVL.

Only a few counts were recorded for this clonotype. V is TRBV20-1 and J is TRBJ1-5; TRBD1 is a possible D gene (5 bases). The CDR3 consists of 14 residues. V shed 0 bases and J shed 9 bases, with 15 bases lying between them. In germline, CDR1 is DFQATT, CDR2 SNEGSKA (reference sequence). The CDR3: CSAREGVSDRPQHF. CDR3 bases: TGCAGTGCTAGAGAAGGGGTTTCGGATCGGCCCCAGCATTTT.

This clonotype has at least ten counts. The CDR3 is CSVLLTGRPFGKLFF. Here the CDR3 DNA reads TGCAGCGTCCTACTGACAGGTAGACCGTTTGGAAAACTGTTTTTT. V and J are TRBV29-1 and TRBJ1-4; D may be TRBD1 (6 bases). The V and J ends lost 6 bases and 10 bases respectively, with 24 bases between them. The CDR3 is made up of 15 amino acids. Germline V gene data show CDR1 as SQVTM and CDR2 as ANQGSEA.

In this sample, this clonotype turned up many times. The V and J genes are TRBV12-3 or TRBV12-4 and TRBJ1-1; D is unresolved. V lost 3 bases to trimming and J lost 8 bases, with 7 bases between them. The CDR3 has 11 residues. CDR3 protein: CASSFSGEAFF. The CDR3, as DNA: TGTGCCAGCAGTTTTTCGGGGGAAGCTTTCTTT.

This clonotype was observed at least ten times. The V call is TRBV12-3 or TRBV12-4, the J call TRBJ2-7; 8 positions agree with TRBD2. The CDR3 runs 14 residues. The J segment lost 2 bases and the V segment lost 6 bases, leaving 6 bases of the junction unmatched. The CDR3 is CASRNSGVTYEQYF. CDR3 bases: TGTGCCAGCAGGAATAGCGGGGTAACCTACGAGCAGTACTTC.

This chain connects TRBV14 to TRBJ2-7; D unclear. There are 14 residues in the CDR3. The V end was cut by 1 base, the J end by 5 bases, with 12 bases between. Per the germline V gene, CDR1 is SGHDN and CDR2 is FVKESK. Here the CDR3 reads CASSQAQPFHEQYF. The DNA for the CDR3 is TGTGCCAGCAGCCAAGCTCAGCCTTTCCACGAGCAGTACTTC.

This clonotype was detected only a few times. A much bigger clone sits one base away, suggesting this may be a read error. This sequence joins TRBV20-1 and TRBJ1-6; D uncertain. V was cut by 1 base and J by 6 bases, with 13 bases left in between. The germline V gene encodes CDR1 DFQATT and CDR2 SNEGSKA (reference sequence). This CDR3 spans 15 amino acids. CDR3 region: CSARGAKVGNSPLHF. For the CDR3, the DNA is TGCAGTGCTAGAGGGGCGAAGGTGGGTAATTCACCCCTCCACTTT.

This clonotype was seen ten or more times. The J gene is TRBJ2-5, the V gene TRBV6-1; 11 nucleotides line up with TRBD2. Unmatched junction bases numbered 11, after V lost 3 bases and J lost 5 bases. Germline V gene data show CDR1 as MNHNS and CDR2 as SASEGT. The length of the CDR3 is 17 residues. The DNA of the CDR3 is TGTGCCAGCAGTGACCCATTAGCGGGAGGGAGATTGGAGACCCAGTACTTC. It translates to CASSDPLAGGRLETQYF.

This clonotype was counted at least ten times. CDR3 nucleotide sequence: TGTGCCAGCAGCCCCGGGACTAGCGGGAGCCAAGAGACCCAGTACTTC. Translated: CASSPGTSGSQETQYF. J is TRBJ2-5 and V is TRBV5-4; 14 nucleotides align to TRBD2. The CDR3 consists of 16 residues. After removal of 4 bases from V and 1 base from J, the junction contained 3 bases not matched to a gene. Germline V gene data show CDR1 as SGHNT and CDR2 as YYREEE (reference sequence).